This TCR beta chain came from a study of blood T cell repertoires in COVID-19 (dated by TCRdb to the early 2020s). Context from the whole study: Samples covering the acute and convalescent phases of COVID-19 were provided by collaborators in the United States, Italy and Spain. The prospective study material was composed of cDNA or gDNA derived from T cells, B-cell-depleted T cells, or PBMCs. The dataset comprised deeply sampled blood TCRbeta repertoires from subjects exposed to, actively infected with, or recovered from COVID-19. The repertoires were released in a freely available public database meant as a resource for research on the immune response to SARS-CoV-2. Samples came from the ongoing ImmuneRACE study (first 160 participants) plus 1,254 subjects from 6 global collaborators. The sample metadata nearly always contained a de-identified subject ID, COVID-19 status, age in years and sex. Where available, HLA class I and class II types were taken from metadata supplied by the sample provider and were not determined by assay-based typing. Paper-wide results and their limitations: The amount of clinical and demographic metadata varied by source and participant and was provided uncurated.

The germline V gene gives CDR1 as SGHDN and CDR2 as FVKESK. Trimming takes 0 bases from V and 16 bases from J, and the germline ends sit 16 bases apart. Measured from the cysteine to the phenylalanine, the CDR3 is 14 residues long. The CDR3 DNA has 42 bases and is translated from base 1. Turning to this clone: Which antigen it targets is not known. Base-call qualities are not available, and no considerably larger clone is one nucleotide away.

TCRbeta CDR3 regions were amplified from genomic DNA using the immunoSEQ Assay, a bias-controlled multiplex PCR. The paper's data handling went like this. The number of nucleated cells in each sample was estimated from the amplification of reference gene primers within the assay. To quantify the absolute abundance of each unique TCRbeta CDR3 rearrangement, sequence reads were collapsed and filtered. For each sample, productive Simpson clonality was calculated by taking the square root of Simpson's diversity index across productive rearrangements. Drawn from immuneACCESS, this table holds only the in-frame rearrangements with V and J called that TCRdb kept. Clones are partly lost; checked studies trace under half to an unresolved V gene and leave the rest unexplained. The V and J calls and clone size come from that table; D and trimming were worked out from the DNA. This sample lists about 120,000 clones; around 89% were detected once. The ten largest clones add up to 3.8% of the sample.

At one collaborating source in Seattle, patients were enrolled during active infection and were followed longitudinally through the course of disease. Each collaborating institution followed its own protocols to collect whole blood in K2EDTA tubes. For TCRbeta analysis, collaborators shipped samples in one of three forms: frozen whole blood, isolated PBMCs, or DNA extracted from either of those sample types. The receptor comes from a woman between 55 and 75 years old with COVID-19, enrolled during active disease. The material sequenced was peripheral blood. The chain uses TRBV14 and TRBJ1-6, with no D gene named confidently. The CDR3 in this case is CASSQEWEGALLHF. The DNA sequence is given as TGTGCCAGCAGCCAAGAGTGGGAGGGTGCCCTTCTCCACTTT.